This T cell receptor beta chain was captured in a study of beta chain features in type 1 diabetes. This clone was found a few times. Its antigen remains unidentified. Germline CDR1 SNHLY, CDR2 FYNNEI. With 6 bases removed from V and 5 bases from J, the gap between germline ends came to 10 bases. This CDR3 has 12 residues. Expressed TCRB transcripts were sequenced because the isolated RNA had all been reverse transcribed beforehand. The method was immunoSEQ multiplex PCR; TCRdb's version includes in-frame clones alone and lacks a portion of them. Here the sample spans 150,000 or so clones, about 50% being singletons. The study, taken as a whole, reports: Patients' naive, central memory and regulatory TCRB repertoires appeared more alike than those of healthy donors. A pattern of fewer insertions and more deletions at VDJ junctions was seen in type 1 diabetes patients.

The chain employs TRBV2 and TRBJ1-2; no reliable D call. The sequencing input was Tregs from blood. The source is a young man in good health. CDR3 residues: CASRGGSYGYTF. CDR3 sequence (DNA): TGTGCCAGCAGGGGAGGGAGTTATGGCTACACCTTC.